Sequencing of this T cell receptor beta chain was carried out in a study of blood T cell repertoires in COVID-19. At the level of the study: T cells, B-cell-depleted T cells, or PBMCs supplied cDNA or gDNA.

How the authors handled the data: Amplified reference gene primers provided the basis for estimating nucleated cell counts. Assay used: immunoSEQ multiplex PCR; TCRdb lists only in-frame clones, some missing. V, J and clone size were drawn from that table, and D and trimming were deduced from the DNA. The top ten clones hold 5.5% to 6.5% of a sample with about 62,000 clones, about nine tenths of them seen once. Germline V lookup: CDR1 SGHNT, CDR2 YYREEE (reference sequence). Trimming removed 4 bases from V and 5 bases from J, with 15 bases in between. This CDR3 is built from 14 residues. The origin of this receptor is a human donor in a cohort sampled during active COVID-19. Sequencing used peripheral blood. The chain has TRBV5-4 and TRBJ1-1; TRBD1 might be the D (5 bases). DNA of the CDR3: TGTGCCAGCAGCCCTCAGGGCAGTCATACTGAAGCTTTCTTT. Amino acids: CASSPQGSHTEAFF.